These 25 T cell receptor beta chains came from one sample sequenced in a study of T cell responses to AZD1222 COVID-19 vaccine. Repertoires were generated with immunoSEQ multiplex PCR, while TCRdb's copy carries only in-frame clones and drops some. The table includes 100,000 to 120,000 clones, 82% detected once. This specimen was peripheral blood, taken on day 0 of AZD1222 vaccination. The receptors come from an adult in good health.

This chain uses TRBV6-5 with TRBJ2-7, with D perhaps TRBD1 (5 bases). This CDR3 spans 12 amino acids. The germline gives CDR1 MNHEY, CDR2 SVGAGI. V lost 7 bases and J 1 base, leaving 8 bases between the germline ends. The CDR3 DNA reads TGTGCCAGCATGGACAATTCCTACGAGCAGTACTTC. Residues: CASMDNSYEQYF.

Concerning this clone itself: The junction departs from the called germline gene at one end, perhaps through a read error. The chain recombines TRBV13 with TRBJ2-7; D remains unclear. CDR1 PRHDT and CDR2 FYEKMQ come from the germline V gene (reference sequence). The CDR3 totals 14 residues. In DNA form, the CDR3 reads TGTGCCAGCAGCCTAGGTTGGGTCTCCTACGAGCAGTACTTC. Protein product: CASSLGWVSYEQYF.

The CDR3 sequence is CASTPGGRANEQFF. The CDR3 bases are TGTGCCAGTACCCCCGGGGGGCGAGCTAATGAGCAGTTCTTC. The rearrangement links TRBV19 to TRBJ2-1; D perhaps matches TRBD2 (7 bases). V was pared by 7 bases and J by 7 bases, with 17 bases between. The CDR3 runs 14 residues. Germline V gene sequence: CDR1 LNHDA, CDR2 SQIVND (reference sequence).

The V call is TRBV2, the J call TRBJ1-5; D possibly corresponds to TRBD1 (5 bases). From germline, CDR1 is SNHLY and CDR2 FYNNEI. V dropped 5 bases and J dropped 4 bases, with 12 bases sitting between them. CDR3 size: 14 residues. CDR3 sequence (DNA): TGTGCCAGCAGTTCAGGGATGGGGAATCAGCCCCAGCATTTT. Its translation: CASSSGMGNQPQHF.

A word on this clone: This sample includes further DNA sequences coding for the same CDR3. V is TRBV6-1 and J is TRBJ2-5, with 10 bases fitting TRBD2. After removal of 2 bases from V and 1 base from J, the junction contained 1 base not matched to a gene. Germline assignment: CDR1 MNHNS and CDR2 SASEGT. The CDR3 spans 15 residues. The CDR3 region has the DNA TGTGCCAGCAGTGAATTAGCGGGGGGCCAAGAGACCCAGTACTTC. It translates to CASSELAGGQETQYF.

In this sample, this clone turned up once. The chain combines TRBV20-1 with TRBJ1-2; unclear D gene. Deletions cut 7 bases from V and 6 bases from J, with 12 bases between. The CDR3 is 11 amino acids. CDR1 DFQATT and CDR2 SNEGSKA come from the germline V gene (reference sequence). CDR3 coding DNA: TGCAGTGGCCAACGAGGGAATGGCTACACCTTC. It encodes CSGQRGNGYTF.

V and J are TRBV2 and TRBJ1-2; 9 bases match TRBD1. The CDR3 loop spans 15 amino acids. Trimming took 0 bases from V and 7 from J; bases not matched to a gene: 6. The germline V gene has CDR1 SNHLY and CDR2 FYNNEI. The CDR3 nucleotides read TGTGCCAGCAGTGAAGCCACAGGGGGCCACGGTGGCTACACCTTC. This codes for CASSEATGGHGGYTF.

The chain uses TRBV11-3 and TRBJ1-2, with D uncertain. Trimming removed 2 bases from V and 5 bases from J, with 12 bases in between. This CDR3 has 14 amino acids. Germline lookup yields CDR1 SGHNT and CDR2 YENEEA. The CDR3 sequence: CASSLHRDLYGYTF. The CDR3, as DNA: TGTGCCAGCAGCTTACACAGAGATTTATATGGCTACACCTTC. The whole variable domain, remainder taken from reference TRBV11-3 and TRBJ1-2, is EAGVVQSPRYKIIEKKQPVAFWCNPISGHNTLYWYLQNLGQGPELLIRYENEEAVDDSQLPKDRFSAERLKGVDSTLKIQPAELGDSAVYLCASSLHRDLYGYTFGSGTRLTVV.

This chain joins TRBV18 and TRBJ2-1; D gene unclear. The CDR3 spans 15 residues. The germline V gene has CDR1 KGHSH and CDR2 LQKENI. V was shortened by 6 bases and J by 6 bases, with 18 bases between the two germline ends. CDR3 nucleotides: TGTGCCAGCTCCCCCGGGCTTACGAGGCCCAATGAGCAGTTCTTC. This gives the protein CASSPGLTRPNEQFF.

This clone was seen only a few times. J is TRBJ1-5 and V is TRBV6-2 or TRBV6-3; no clear D. Trimming took 0 bases from V and 7 from J, leaving 10 bases between them. The CDR3 length is 14 residues. CDR1 and CDR2 from the germline V gene are MNHEY and SVGEGT. CDR3 protein: CASSYSAAGQPQHF. The DNA for the CDR3 is TGTGCCAGCAGTTACTCGGCAGCGGGGCAGCCCCAGCATTTT.

The chain recombines TRBV19 with TRBJ2-2; 10 nucleotides match TRBD1. After removal of 9 bases from V and 0 bases from J, the junction contained 10 bases not matched to a gene. The germline V gene encodes CDR1 LNHDA and CDR2 SQIVND (reference sequence). CDR3 length: 17 residues. This CDR3 is CASGGQGSFANTGELFF. DNA of the CDR3: TGTGCCAGCGGGGGACAGGGGTCATTCGCGAACACCGGGGAGCTGTTTTTT.

CDR3 nucleotides: TGTGCCAGCAGATATTATAACATTCAGTACTTC. Amino acid sequence: CASRYYNIQYF. V is TRBV11-2 and J is TRBJ2-4; D is unclear. Germline V gene sequence: CDR1 SGHAT, CDR2 FQNNGV. V was cut by 6 bases and J by 7 bases, with 7 bases left in between. The CDR3 is 11 residues long. Full variable domain (remainder filled in from reference TRBV11-2 and TRBJ2-4): EAGVAQSPRYKIIEKRQSVAFWCNPISGHATLYWYQQILGQGPKLLIQFQNNGVVDDSQLPKDRFSAERLKGVDSTLKIQPAKLEDSAVYLCASRYYNIQYFGAGTRLSVL.

This clone occurred a few times. The chain has TRBV4-3 and TRBJ2-7, with 9 nucleotides matching TRBD1. Looked up from germline, CDR1 is LGHNA and CDR2 is YSLEER. J gave up 5 bases and V 3 bases, and 11 bases lay outside the gene matches. The CDR3 is 16 amino acids. CDR3 residues: CASSQDTGTGFDEQYF. For the CDR3, the DNA is TGCGCCAGCAGCCAGGATACCGGGACAGGGTTCGACGAGCAGTACTTC.

The chain links TRBV4-3 to TRBJ2-2; 7 bases line up with TRBD1. Germline V gene data show CDR1 as LGHNA and CDR2 as YSLEER. CDR3 length equals 16 residues. The trim removed 1 base at V and 4 bases at J, leaving 6 bases unmatched. CDR3 nucleotide sequence: TGCGCCAGCAGCCAAGTCGAGGGGGCGAGCACCGGGGAGCTGTTTTTT. It codes for CASSQVEGASTGELFF.

The gene calls are TRBV5-1 and TRBJ1-2; possibly TRBD1 for D (6 bases). The CDR3 covers 14 residues. V was clipped by 7 bases and J by 3 bases, with 16 bases between them. Germline values: CDR1 SGHRS, CDR2 YFSETQ. Here the CDR3 DNA reads TGCGCCAGCCGAAATCAGGGGAGTGACTATGGCTACACCTTC. Protein product: CASRNQGSDYGYTF.

The CDR3 DNA reads TGCGCCAGCAGCCTGGTGAATGCTTTCTTT. Residues: CASSLVNAFF. The chain carries TRBV4-3 and TRBJ1-1; D ambiguous. CDR3 length: 10 residues. V lost 4 bases, J lost 11 bases, and 8 bases lay in between. Germline V lookup: CDR1 LGHNA, CDR2 YSLEER.

This clone was observed a handful of times. The chain carries TRBV6-5 and TRBJ1-6; TRBD1 might be the D (6 bases). V lost 4 bases to trimming and J lost 10 bases, with 20 bases between them. Germline V gene data show CDR1 as MNHEY and CDR2 as SVGAGI. The CDR3 spans 16 residues. CDR3 in amino acids: CASSSSLGQGYSPLHF. CDR3 in DNA: TGTGCCAGCAGTTCCTCCCTAGGTCAGGGGTACTCACCCCTCCACTTT.

The chain employs TRBV19 and TRBJ2-3; 10 positions agree with TRBD1. This CDR3 region has 17 residues. Trimming removed 5 bases from V and 3 bases from J; junction bases left unmatched: 11. Per germline, CDR1 LNHDA and CDR2 SQIVND (reference sequence). The CDR3 DNA is TGTGCCAGTAGTGGAGGTCCGGGGGACAGGGGAACAGATACGCAGTATTTT. Its protein product is CASSGGPGDRGTDTQYF.

This chain links TRBV2 with TRBJ2-2; D gene ambiguous. Germline lookup yields CDR1 SNHLY and CDR2 FYNNEI. There are 14 residues in the CDR3. Trimming cost V 4 bases and J 4 bases, with 10 bases left between them. The CDR3 DNA reads TGTGCCAGCAGTGTGTCTAGGAGCACCGGGGAGCTGTTTTTT. Translating it yields CASSVSRSTGELFF.

CDR3 in amino acids: CASSQTSPGVTNTGELFF. CDR3 DNA: TGTGCCAGTAGCCAAACCTCCCCCGGGGTTACGAACACCGGGGAGCTGTTTTTT. The chain is built from TRBV19 and TRBJ2-2, with TRBD2 as a possible D gene (5 bases). The CDR3 is 18 residues long. Trimming removed 6 bases at V and 0 bases at J, with 20 bases between. Germline V CDR1 and CDR2: LNHDA, SQIVND (reference sequence).

V usage is TRBV10-2 and J usage is TRBJ1-5, with D tentatively TRBD1 (5 bases). V dropped 8 bases and J dropped 1 base, with 9 bases sitting between them. The V gene's germline CDR1 is WSHSY and CDR2 SAAADI. This CDR3 has 13 amino acids. The CDR3 protein is CASGWDSNQPQHF. The DNA for the CDR3 is TGCGCCAGCGGTTGGGACAGCAATCAGCCCCAGCATTTT.

The chain recombines TRBV7-6 with TRBJ1-3, with 7 bases lining up with TRBD1. With 5 bases clipped from V and 0 bases from J, the junction kept 4 bases outside the gene matches. CDR3 length: 15 residues. Germline loops: CDR1 SGHVS, CDR2 FNYEAQ. In DNA form, the CDR3 reads TGTGCCAGCAGCGAAGGGACAGCCTCTGGAAACACCATATATTTT. Amino acids: CASSEGTASGNTIYF. Using reference TRBV7-6 and TRBJ1-3 for the parts outside the CDR3, the full variable domain is GAGVSQSPRYKVTKRGQDVALRCDPISGHVSLYWYRQALGQGPEFLTYFNYEAQQDKSGLPNDRFSAERPEGSISTLTIQRTEQRDSAMYRCASSEGTASGNTIYFGEGSWLTVV.

This rearrangement joins TRBV29-1 to TRBJ2-1; no clear D gene. Deletions cut 7 bases from V and 2 bases from J, with 9 bases between. The CDR3 covers 12 residues. CDR1 SQVTM and CDR2 ANQGSEA come from the germline V gene. Here the CDR3 DNA reads TGCAGCGCTCGATTGGCCTACAATGAGCAGTTCTTC. It yields the protein CSARLAYNEQFF.

This rearrangement joins TRBV5-1 to TRBJ2-7, with TRBD2 matching 8 bases. The germline V gene encodes CDR1 SGHRS and CDR2 YFSETQ. CDR3 length equals 14 residues. V was clipped by 2 bases and J by 4 bases; unmatched bases: 5. As DNA, the CDR3 is TGCGCCAGCAGCTTCGGGGGGGAGACTTACGAGCAGTACTTC. Amino acids: CASSFGGETYEQYF.

The chain uses TRBV7-9 and TRBJ1-2; 8 nucleotides align to TRBD1. This CDR3 comprises 16 residues. Germline CDR1 reads SEHNR; CDR2 reads FQNEAQ (reference sequence). With 7 bases clipped from V and 4 bases from J, the junction kept 14 bases outside the gene matches. The CDR3 reads CASIPYSGQGGYGYTF. The CDR3 nucleotides read TGTGCCAGCATCCCGTATAGCGGACAGGGTGGCTATGGCTACACCTTC.